The clone carrying this TCR beta chain has ten or more counts. The antigen is unknown. This sample was taken from a study of CD8 T cells in ankylosing spondylitis. For TCR beta, libraries came from quantitative 5'-RACE with molecular barcodes. MiXCR, run by TCRdb on the 5' RACE reads, gives a single entry per CDR3 protein. Of 700,000 or so distinct CDR3 sequences in the sample, around 19% are singletons; the top ten hold under 20%. This CDR3 spans 14 amino acids. V shed 4 bases and J 7 bases; nucleotides not matched to a gene: 12. The V gene's germline CDR1 is SQVTM and CDR2 ANQGSEA. General observations from the study: Reactive arthritis synovial fluid and blood were previously reported to contain some motif variants. In ankylosing spondylitis patients, matched synovial fluid reportedly showed significant enrichment of disease-linked clones. Roughly eight highly homologous variants made up a TCR beta motif that seemed to typify ankylosing spondylitis blood.

This receptor was obtained from a male donor with ankylosing spondylitis. Material for sequencing was blood, either unsorted or a sorted T cell fraction (not recorded which). The V gene is TRBV29-1, the J gene TRBJ2-5; TRBD1 agrees at 7 bases. The CDR3 coding sequence is TGCAGCGTTGCAACCGGGACAGCCATGGGGACCCAGTACTTC. Protein sequence: CSVATGTAMGTQYF.